This entry lists 8 T cell receptor beta chains sequenced from one sample in a study of cytomegalovirus exposure and HLA in healthy donors. The primer mix had 60 Vbeta and 13 Jbeta primers. Here immunoSEQ multiplex PCR was the method, and the copy in TCRdb shows in-frame clones only, minus some. The sample yields more than 90,000 clones, around four fifths seen once. Sequenced material: PBMCs. The receptors originated from a woman in her thirties or forties in good health and CMV-seronegative.

V usage is TRBV29-1 and J usage is TRBJ2-7, with D maybe TRBD2 (6 bases). The V and J ends lost 7 bases and 2 bases respectively, with 18 bases between them. This CDR3 region has 14 residues. The germline V gene encodes CDR1 SQVTM and CDR2 ANQGSEA. CDR3 coding DNA: TGCAGCGCCCGAACCGTGGGACTCACCTACGAGCAGTACTTC. It yields the protein CSARTVGLTYEQYF.

This chain uses TRBV28 with TRBJ1-2; D might be TRBD1 (5 bases). V was trimmed by 6 bases and J by 8 bases, leaving 19 bases between them. CDR3 length: 14 residues. Germline V lookup: CDR1 MDHEN, CDR2 SYDVKM. This chain's CDR3 is CASRAGLYLGGYTF. Here the CDR3 DNA reads TGTGCCAGCAGGGCAGGGCTCTATTTGGGAGGCTACACCTTC.

Written as DNA, the CDR3 is TGTGCCAGCAGTCCCCCAGGGGCGCAAGGGTATGGCTACACCTTC. Translated, it gives CASSPPGAQGYGYTF. The chain carries TRBV6-5 and TRBJ1-2; tentative D call: TRBD1 (6 bases). This CDR3 region has 15 residues. Germline loops: CDR1 MNHEY, CDR2 SVGAGI. V was clipped by 5 bases and J by 5 bases, with 18 bases between them.

This chain uses TRBV29-1 with TRBJ1-1; 7 nucleotides match TRBD1. This CDR3 has 14 amino acids. Germline V CDR1 and CDR2: SQVTM, ANQGSEA. The V and J ends lost 8 bases and 2 bases, in that order; junction bases with no gene match: 11. The CDR3 DNA is TGCAGCTTAAGACAGGGAGGCTTAAACACTGAAGCTTTCTTT. Protein product: CSLRQGGLNTEAFF.

This clone was counted between two and nine times. The CDR3 coding sequence is TGTGCCAGCAGTCATCACAGGTACAATCAGCCCCAGCATTTT. Translated, it gives CASSHHRYNQPQHF. The chain couples TRBV7-6 to TRBJ1-5; a weak D match, TRBD1 (5 bases). Trimming shortened V by 6 bases and J by 3 bases, and 12 bases separated the two germline ends. The CDR3 sequence is 14 residues long. CDR1 and CDR2 from the germline V gene are SGHVS and FNYEAQ.

This CDR3 is CASKGLYEQYF. The CDR3 bases are TGTGCCAGCAAGGGACTTTACGAGCAGTACTTC. The chain links TRBV27 to TRBJ2-5; maybe TRBD2 (6 bases). The closer fit of TRBJ2-7 to the DNA end suggests the J call may be wrong. This CDR3 spans 11 amino acids. Germline V gene data show CDR1 as MNHEY and CDR2 as SMNVEV (reference sequence).

There are a few counts of this clone. The chain is built from TRBV6-4 and TRBJ1-1, with D possibly TRBD1 on 5 matching bases. Germline V CDR1 and CDR2: MRHNA, SNTAGT. With 3 bases removed from V and 5 bases from J, the gap between germline ends came to 10 bases. The CDR3 sequence is 13 residues long. The CDR3 is CASSEREGTEAFF. The CDR3 DNA sequence: TGTGCCAGCAGTGAAAGGGAGGGGACTGAAGCTTTCTTT.

The chain has TRBV5-4 and TRBJ2-6; a weak D match, TRBD1 (6 bases). This CDR3 is 17 amino acids long. The germline V gene encodes CDR1 SGHNT and CDR2 YYREEE (reference sequence). Trimming removed 4 bases from V and 1 base from J, with 15 bases in between. The CDR3 coding sequence is TGTGCCAGCAGCCGCGGACAGTCAAGTTCTGGGGCCAACGTCCTGACTTTC. Its protein product is CASSRGQSSSGANVLTF. Variable domain in full (rest from reference TRBV5-4 and TRBJ2-6): ETGVTQSPTHLIKTRGQQVTLRCSSQSGHNTVSWYQQALGQGPQFIFQYYREEENGRGNFPPRFSGLQFPNYSSELNVNALELDDSALYLCASSRGQSSSGANVLTFGAGSRLTVL.